The text below deals with one TCR beta chain. Its antigen remains unidentified. This CDR3 is built from 14 residues. Germline V gives CDR1 SGHNT, CDR2 YENEEA. The V end lost 0 bases, the J end lost 7 bases, and 10 bases lay between the germline ends. PCR amplification relied on 60 Vbeta primers (plus 13 Jbeta primers). Repertoires were generated with immunoSEQ multiplex PCR, while TCRdb's copy carries only in-frame clones and drops some. In the table there are about 150,000 clones, roughly 73% of which are singletons. The sample is drawn from a study of cytomegalovirus exposure and HLA in healthy donors. Study-wide results and caveats: Sequence variants that were highly shared formed a cluster that was likely a sequencing artifact.

This TCR came from a woman younger than 30 in good health and CMV-seronegative. The source material was PBMCs. The V and J genes are TRBV11-3 and TRBJ2-1; D not resolved. Here the CDR3 DNA reads TGTGCCAGCAGCTTAGAAGGCCTGAGGAATGAGCAGTTCTTC. Translated: CASSLEGLRNEQFF.